The present TCR beta chain was sequenced within a study of read filtering for tumor transcriptome and immune sequencing (dated by TCRdb to 2018 to 2021). A note on the overall study: The cohort consisted of 17 to 20 male and some 15 female patients, with a mean age of roughly 67 years and an age range of roughly 45 to 85. By revised international staging, about 8 patients were R-ISS I, under 20 were R-ISS II and about seven were R-ISS III. After DNase treatment, whole-transcriptome libraries were prepared using the TruSeq RNA Access Library Prep Kit. Per sample, about 4 to 10.27 million TCR-region mapped reads were obtained with IR-seq, compared with only about 80 to 1273 with RNA-seq. TCR repertoires obtained by targeted immune repertoire sequencing and by bulk whole-transcriptome sequencing performed on the same bone marrow samples were compared. One main goal was a read-filtering strategy for immune repertoire data, in particular deciding whether clonotypes backed by only one read should be removed.

Every patient had bone marrow sampled at the time of active disease. Ficoll-Hypaque density gradient centrifugation was used to isolate bone marrow mononuclear cells. CD138-negative cells were obtained by negative selection after labeling with CD138 magnetic microbeads on a MACS separator, removing myeloma plasma cells. Flow cytometry with CD138 antibodies on an Attune NxT was used to check how pure the isolated cells were. TRIzol reagent was used to extract total RNA, which was then quantified with a NanoDrop spectrophotometer. Paired RNA-seq and IR-seq were performed on each patient's CD138-negative bone marrow sample. Results and caveats for the whole study, not just this receptor: In IR-seq, around 85% of clonotypes but roughly 3.5% of total reads were represented by single-read clonotypes, whereas in RNA-seq, approximately 73% of clonotypes and more than 35% of reads were represented by single-read clonotypes. The correlation between IR-seq and RNA-seq shared clonotype proportions was increased by removal of single-read clonotypes. The sorted CD138-negative fraction was composed of a mixed bone marrow immune population rather than of purified T cells. Clonotypes were captured by IR-seq at much higher depth and more reliably than by RNA-seq, and smaller IR-seq throughput was sufficient for identification of most shared clonotypes.

This clonotype was seen once. Its antigen is unknown. One end of the junction varies from germline; a read error may be responsible. TCR libraries were built from roughly 370 ng RNA with the Immunoverse kit, using molecular barcoded adaptors covering alpha/delta and beta/gamma chains. TCR library preparation was performed with the same RNA that was used for transcriptome sequencing. TCR libraries were sequenced on an Illumina HiSeq 4000 with 2 x 150 cycles. As for the authors' bioinformatics: Using MiXCR, which included quality filtering and error correction, TCR reads were aligned to human V, D, J and C references and then assembled into CDR3 clonotypes. The tcR package in R was used to analyze clonotype counts and gene usage diversity. For inspection of raw mapping reads, RNA-seq reads were mapped by STAR aligner version 2.5.3a onto GRCh37 of the human genome. IR-seq fastq files were randomly downsampled with Seqtk 1.3 to test the effect of sequencing depth on detected clonotypes. In-frame beta chains were kept once TCRdb had trimmed the public reads at Q25 with fastp and called clones with MiXCR. Each record represents a unique CDR3 protein, reported with the most common genes and DNA among its rows. These V and J calls rely on TCRdb rather than the paper's analysis. The sample table holds around 140,000 distinct CDR3 sequences, of which around 13% were seen once. Just under 8.5% of the sample belongs to the ten largest clones.

For CDR1 and CDR2, the germline V gene lists MNHEY and SVGEGT. The CDR3 covers 15 residues, taking in both the cysteine and the phenylalanine. Only the CDR3 DNA is retained, 45 bases long and in frame from the first base. Material for sequencing was a population of CD138-negative cells sorted from bone marrow. This sample's cell subset or site label indicates: bone marrow mononuclear cells depleted of CD138+ plasma/myeloma cells by negative magnetic selection. The TCR sequence derives from a donor over 35 with multiple myeloma. The rearranged chain carries TRBV6-2 or TRBV6-3 and TRBJ2-1; 11 bases in between match TRBD1. The CDR3 protein is CAGSSDRGPTNEQSF. Here is the DNA: TGTGCCGGCAGTTCGGACAGGGGGCCCACAAATGAGCAGTCCTTC.